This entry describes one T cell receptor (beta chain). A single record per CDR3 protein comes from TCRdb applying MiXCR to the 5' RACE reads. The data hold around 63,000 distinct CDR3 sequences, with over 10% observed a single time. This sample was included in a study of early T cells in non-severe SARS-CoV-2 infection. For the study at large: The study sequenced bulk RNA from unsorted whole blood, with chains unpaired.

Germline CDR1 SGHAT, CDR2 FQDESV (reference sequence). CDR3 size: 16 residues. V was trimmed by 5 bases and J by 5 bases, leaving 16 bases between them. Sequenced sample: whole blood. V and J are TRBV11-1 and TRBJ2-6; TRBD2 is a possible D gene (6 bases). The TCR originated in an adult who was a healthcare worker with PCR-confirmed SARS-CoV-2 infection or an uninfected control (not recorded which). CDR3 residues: CASSPEGSGRANVLTF. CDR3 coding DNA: TGTGCCAGCAGCCCGGAGGGAAGCGGTAGGGCCAACGTCCTGACTTTC.